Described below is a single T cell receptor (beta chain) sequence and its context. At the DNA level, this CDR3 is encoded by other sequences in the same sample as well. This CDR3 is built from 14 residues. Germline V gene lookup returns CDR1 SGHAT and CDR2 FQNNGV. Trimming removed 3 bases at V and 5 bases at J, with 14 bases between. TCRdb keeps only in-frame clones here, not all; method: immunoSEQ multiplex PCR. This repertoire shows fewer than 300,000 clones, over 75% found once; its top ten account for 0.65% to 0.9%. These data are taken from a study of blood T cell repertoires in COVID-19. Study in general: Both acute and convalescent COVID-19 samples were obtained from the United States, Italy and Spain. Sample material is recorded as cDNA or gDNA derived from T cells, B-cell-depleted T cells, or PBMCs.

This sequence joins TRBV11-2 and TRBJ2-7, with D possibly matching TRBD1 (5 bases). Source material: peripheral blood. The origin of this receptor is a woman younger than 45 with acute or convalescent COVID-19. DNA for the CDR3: TGTGCCAGCAGCTTGCAGGGCAGGCTGCACGAGCAGTACTTC. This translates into CASSLQGRLHEQYF. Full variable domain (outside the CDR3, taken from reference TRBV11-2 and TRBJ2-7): EAGVAQSPRYKIIEKRQSVAFWCNPISGHATLYWYQQILGQGPKLLIQFQNNGVVDDSQLPKDRFSAERLKGVDSTLKIQPAKLEDSAVYLCASSLQGRLHEQYFGPGTRLTVT.